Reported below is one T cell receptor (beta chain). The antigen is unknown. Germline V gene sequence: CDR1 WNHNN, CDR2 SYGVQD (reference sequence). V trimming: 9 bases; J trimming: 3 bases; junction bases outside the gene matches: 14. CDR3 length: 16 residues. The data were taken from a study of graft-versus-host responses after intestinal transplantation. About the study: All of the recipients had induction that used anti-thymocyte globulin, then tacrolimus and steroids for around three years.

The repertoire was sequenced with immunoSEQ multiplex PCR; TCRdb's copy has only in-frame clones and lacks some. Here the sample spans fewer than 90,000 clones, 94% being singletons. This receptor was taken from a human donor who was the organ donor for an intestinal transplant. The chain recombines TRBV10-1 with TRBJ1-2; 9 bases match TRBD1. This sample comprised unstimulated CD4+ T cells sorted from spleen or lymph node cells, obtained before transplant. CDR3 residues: CARKSCRDRDHYGYTF. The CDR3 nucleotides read TGCGCCAGGAAATCTTGCCGGGACAGGGACCACTATGGCTACACCTTC.